This T cell receptor (beta chain) originates from a study of T-cell reconstitution after alpha-beta-depleted transplantation in children (dated by TCRdb to about 2016). For context, the study as a whole: T-cell immune reconstitution after TCRalphabeta/CD19-depleted allogeneic hematopoietic cell transplantation in children was quantitatively tracked in the study by means of TCR repertoire profiling.

The germline V gene (reference sequence) specifies DFQATT as CDR1 and SNEGSKA as CDR2. The CDR3 runs 15 residues from the cysteine to the phenylalanine. The entry retains the CDR3 DNA only, 45 bases that are in frame from base 1. Trimming leaves V shorter by 5 bases and J shorter by 4 bases, with the junction holding 13 bases beyond the gene matches. Libraries were made using PCR. The listed sequencing device is Illumina HiSeq 2500. To normalize quantification of the TCRbeta repertoire, the TCR libraries were built with molecular barcoding that relied on unique molecular identifiers. TCRdb applied fastp at Q25 and MiXCR to the public reads, then kept only in-frame beta chains. Each CDR3 protein appears once, grouped with its most common genes and DNA. The sample table records about 600,000 distinct CDR3 sequences; 13% of these occur just once. Of the sample, around 2% falls within the top ten clones.

Study-wide conclusions, independent of this receptor: Hyperexpanded clone frequencies declined over subsequent months; after one year, T-cell counts and TCRbeta diversity were mostly attributed to newly produced T cells. Apparently early alphabetaT-cell count recovery about two months after transplant reportedly relied on only several hundred rapidly expanded clones derived from non-depleted graft cells. In some patients, the high TCRbeta diversity seen at day 60 was put down to recipient T cells and intrathymic progenitors that had survived conditioning.

Remarks on this clonotype: No cognate antigen has been identified for it. No base-level quality is on record; no much larger clone is a single base apart.

In light of the paper, this sample's treatment or condition label describes: allogeneic hematopoietic cell transplantation with graft depleted of TCRalphabeta T cells and CD19 B cells. TCRalphabeta/CD19-depleted allogeneic hematopoietic cell grafts were given to the transplant recipients, all of whom were children. This sample comprised PBMCs, mostly from graft donor cells, obtained 360 days after TCRalphabeta/CD19-depleted stem cell transplant. The rearrangement combines TRBV20-1 with TRBJ2-7; 8 bases in the junction line up with TRBD2. This receptor was taken from a male patient aged 5 to 17 who had a stem cell transplant for acute myeloid leukemia, so the T cells may come from the graft donor. This receptor carries the CDR3 CSAPLQREYPYEQYF. The bases are TGCAGTGCTCCCCTACAGCGGGAGTATCCGTACGAGCAGTACTTC.